Only a few counts were recorded for the clone carrying this T cell receptor beta chain. Amplification of TCR beta CDR3 regions used RNA as the template. A first-round RT-PCR of the TCR CDR3 used the HTBI primer set. TCRdb ran MiXCR on the multiplex PCR reads and lists one entry per CDR3 protein. The data show around 350,000 distinct CDR3 sequences, with approximately 18% seen just once and 30% to 35% held by the top ten. The sample comes from a study of T cells in Graves' hyperthyroidism and ophthalmopathy. Hyperthyroidism had been newly diagnosed in patients aged 18 to 65, and its duration was under 2 months. PBMCs were sourced from 9 to 10 ml fresh peripheral blood. Germline V gene lookup returns CDR1 MGHRA and CDR2 YSYEKL. The V end was cut by 5 bases, the J end by 2 bases, with 15 bases between. The CDR3 contains 15 residues.

The sequence came from a woman in her thirties with Graves' hyperthyroidism that later progressed to Graves' ophthalmopathy. The chain combines TRBV4-1 with TRBJ1-2; D might be TRBD1 (6 bases). The sequencing sample was made of blood. The CDR3 bases are TGCGCCAGCAGCGGTTGGGACAAAACCAACTATGGCTACACCTTC. Translated, it gives CASSGWDKTNYGYTF.